This TCR beta chain is from a study of cytomegalovirus exposure and HLA in healthy donors. The overall study: HLA-typed donors were the source of 80 million to 90 million unique TCRs, which an early data release held.

With regard to this clone: Its antigen remains unknown.

Germline values: CDR1 SQVTM, CDR2 ANQGSEA. The CDR3 has 13 residues. The V and J ends lost 5 bases and 3 bases, in that order; junction bases with no gene match: 4. Overall study results and limits: Later examination showed HLA-associated TCR beta chains had greater clonal expansion than equally common others.

The PCR employed 60 Vbeta primers together with 13 Jbeta primers. Profiled with immunoSEQ multiplex PCR; TCRdb holds only in-frame clones, not every one. The table shows about 94,000 clones, with 70% to 85% occurring only once. As for the donors, each was a healthy bone marrow donor. Sequencing used PBMCs. This receptor was taken from a human donor in good health. V and J are TRBV29-1 and TRBJ2-1, with 7 bases identical to TRBD1. The CDR3, as DNA: TGCAGCGTTCCCGGGACAGTCTACAATGAGCAGTTCTTC. It yields the protein CSVPGTVYNEQFF.